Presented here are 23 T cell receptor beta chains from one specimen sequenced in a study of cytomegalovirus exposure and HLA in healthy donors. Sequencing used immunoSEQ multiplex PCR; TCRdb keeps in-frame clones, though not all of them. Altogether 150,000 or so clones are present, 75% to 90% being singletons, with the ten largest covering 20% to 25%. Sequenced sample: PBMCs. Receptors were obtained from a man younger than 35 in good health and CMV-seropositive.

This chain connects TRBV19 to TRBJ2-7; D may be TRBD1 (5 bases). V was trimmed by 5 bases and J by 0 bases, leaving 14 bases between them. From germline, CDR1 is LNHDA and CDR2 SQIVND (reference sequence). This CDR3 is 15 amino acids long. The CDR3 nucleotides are TGTGCCAGTAGTCTTAAACAGGAGTTCTCCTACGAGCAGTACTTC. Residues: CASSLKQEFSYEQYF.

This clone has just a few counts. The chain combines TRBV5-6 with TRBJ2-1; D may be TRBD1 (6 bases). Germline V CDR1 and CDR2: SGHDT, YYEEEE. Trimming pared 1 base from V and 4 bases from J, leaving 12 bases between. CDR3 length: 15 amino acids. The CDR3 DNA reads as TGTGCCAGCAGCTTGACAGGGAAGGGGTACAATGAGCAGTTCTTC. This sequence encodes CASSLTGKGYNEQFF.

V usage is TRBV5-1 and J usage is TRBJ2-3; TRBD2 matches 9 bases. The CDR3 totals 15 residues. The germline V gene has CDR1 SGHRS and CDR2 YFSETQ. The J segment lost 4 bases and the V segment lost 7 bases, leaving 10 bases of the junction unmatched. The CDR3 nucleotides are TGCGCCAGCCTCCCCGTAGCGGGAGTAGCAGATACGCAGTATTTT. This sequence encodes CASLPVAGVADTQYF.

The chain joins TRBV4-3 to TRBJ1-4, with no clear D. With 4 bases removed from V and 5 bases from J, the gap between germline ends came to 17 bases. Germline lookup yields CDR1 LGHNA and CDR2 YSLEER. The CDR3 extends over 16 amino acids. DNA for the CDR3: TGCGCCAGCAGCCGAGGATTACTGGAAGAGAATGAAAAACTGTTTTTT. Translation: CASSRGLLEENEKLFF.

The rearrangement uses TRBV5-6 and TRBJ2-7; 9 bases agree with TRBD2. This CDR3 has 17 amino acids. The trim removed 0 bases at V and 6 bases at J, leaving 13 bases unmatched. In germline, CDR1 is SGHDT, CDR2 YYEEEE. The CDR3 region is CASSLEGPVASGAEQYF. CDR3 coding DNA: TGTGCCAGCAGCTTGGAGGGGCCCGTGGCTAGCGGGGCCGAGCAGTACTTC.

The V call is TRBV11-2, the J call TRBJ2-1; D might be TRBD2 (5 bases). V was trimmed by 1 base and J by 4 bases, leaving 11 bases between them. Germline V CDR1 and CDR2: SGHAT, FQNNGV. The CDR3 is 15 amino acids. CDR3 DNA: TGTGCCAGCAGCTTAGCGGGGTCGGGATACAATGAGCAGTTCTTC. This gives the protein CASSLAGSGYNEQFF.

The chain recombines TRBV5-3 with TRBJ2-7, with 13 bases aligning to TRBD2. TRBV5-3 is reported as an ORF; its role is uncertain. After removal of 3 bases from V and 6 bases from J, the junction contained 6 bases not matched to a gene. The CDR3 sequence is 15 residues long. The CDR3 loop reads CARSCPTSGRREQYF. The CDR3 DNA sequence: TGTGCCAGAAGCTGCCCGACTAGCGGGAGGCGCGAGCAGTACTTC.

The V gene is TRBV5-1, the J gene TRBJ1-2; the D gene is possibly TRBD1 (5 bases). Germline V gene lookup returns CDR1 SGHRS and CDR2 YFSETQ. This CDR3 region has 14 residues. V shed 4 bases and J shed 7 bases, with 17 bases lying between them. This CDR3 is CASSPHLDSSGYTF. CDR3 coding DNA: TGCGCCAGCAGCCCGCATCTAGACAGCAGTGGCTACACCTTC.

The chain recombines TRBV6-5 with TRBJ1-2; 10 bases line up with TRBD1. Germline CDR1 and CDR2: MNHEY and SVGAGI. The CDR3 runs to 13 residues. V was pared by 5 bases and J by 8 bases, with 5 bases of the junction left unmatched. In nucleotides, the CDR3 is TGTGCCAGCAGTACGACAGGGGGCGAGGGCTACACCTTC. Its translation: CASSTTGGEGYTF.

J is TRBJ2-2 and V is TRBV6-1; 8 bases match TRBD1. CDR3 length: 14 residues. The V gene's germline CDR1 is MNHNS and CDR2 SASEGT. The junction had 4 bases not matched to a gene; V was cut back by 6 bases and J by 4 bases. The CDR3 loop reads CASRQGAGTGELFF. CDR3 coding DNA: TGTGCCAGCAGGCAGGGGGCTGGCACCGGGGAGCTGTTTTTT.

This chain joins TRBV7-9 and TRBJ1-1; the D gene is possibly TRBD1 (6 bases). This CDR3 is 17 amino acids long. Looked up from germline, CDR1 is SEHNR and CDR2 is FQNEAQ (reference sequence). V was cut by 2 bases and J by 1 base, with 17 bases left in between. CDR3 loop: CASSLIEARDKNTEAFF. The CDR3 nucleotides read TGTGCCAGCAGCTTAATCGAAGCACGGGACAAGAACACTGAAGCTTTCTTT.

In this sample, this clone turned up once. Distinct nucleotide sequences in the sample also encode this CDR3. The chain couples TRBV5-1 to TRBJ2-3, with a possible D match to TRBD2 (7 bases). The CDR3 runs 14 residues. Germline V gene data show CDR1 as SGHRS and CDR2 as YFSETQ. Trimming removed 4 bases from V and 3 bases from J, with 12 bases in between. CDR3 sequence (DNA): TGCGCCAGCAGCCTCGGGGGGCGGACAGATACGCAGTATTTT. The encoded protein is CASSLGGRTDTQYF.

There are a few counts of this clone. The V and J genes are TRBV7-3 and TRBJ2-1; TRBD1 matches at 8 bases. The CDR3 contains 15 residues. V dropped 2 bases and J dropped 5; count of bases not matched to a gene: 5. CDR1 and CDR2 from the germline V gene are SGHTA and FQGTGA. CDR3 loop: CASSLGPGGHNEQFF. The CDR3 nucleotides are TGTGCCAGCAGCTTAGGGCCAGGGGGCCACAATGAGCAGTTCTTC.

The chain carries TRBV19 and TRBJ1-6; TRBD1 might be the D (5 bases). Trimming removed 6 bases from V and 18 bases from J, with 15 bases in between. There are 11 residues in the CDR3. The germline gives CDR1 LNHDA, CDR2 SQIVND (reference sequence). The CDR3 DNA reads TGTGCCAGTAGATCGCGGGACGGCTGCCACTTT. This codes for CASRSRDGCHF.

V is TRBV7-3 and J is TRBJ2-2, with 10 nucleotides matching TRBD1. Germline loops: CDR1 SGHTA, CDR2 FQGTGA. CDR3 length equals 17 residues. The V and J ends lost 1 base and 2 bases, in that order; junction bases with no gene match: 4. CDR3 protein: CASSLKGTGANTGELFF. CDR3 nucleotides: TGTGCCAGCAGCTTAAAGGGGACAGGGGCCAACACCGGGGAGCTGTTTTTT.

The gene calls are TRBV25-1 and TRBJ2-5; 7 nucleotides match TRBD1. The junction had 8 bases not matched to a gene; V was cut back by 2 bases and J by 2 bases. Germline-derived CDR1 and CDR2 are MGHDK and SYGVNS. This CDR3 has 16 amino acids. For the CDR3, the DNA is TGTGCCAGCAGTGAAAGTAGGGGGCGCGGGCAAGAGACCCAGTACTTC. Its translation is CASSESRGRGQETQYF.

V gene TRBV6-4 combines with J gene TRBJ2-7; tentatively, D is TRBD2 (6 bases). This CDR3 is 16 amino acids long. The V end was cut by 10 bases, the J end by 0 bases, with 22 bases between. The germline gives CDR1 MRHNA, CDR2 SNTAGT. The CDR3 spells CATSMVRDCLSYEQYF. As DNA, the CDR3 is TGTGCCACCTCAATGGTGAGGGACTGCCTCTCCTACGAGCAGTACTTC.

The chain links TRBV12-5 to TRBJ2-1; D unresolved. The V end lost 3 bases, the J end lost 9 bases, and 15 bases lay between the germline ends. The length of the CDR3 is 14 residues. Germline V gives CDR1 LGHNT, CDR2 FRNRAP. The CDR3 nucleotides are TGTGCTAGTGGTTTAATGGAGTCGTCGGGTGAGCAGTTCTTC. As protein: CASGLMESSGEQFF.

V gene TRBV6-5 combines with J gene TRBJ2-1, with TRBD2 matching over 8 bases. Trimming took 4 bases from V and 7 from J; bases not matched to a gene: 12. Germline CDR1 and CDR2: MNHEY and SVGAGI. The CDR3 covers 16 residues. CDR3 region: CASSSRGTGGRNEQFF. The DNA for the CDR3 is TGTGCCAGCAGTTCCCGGGGGACGGGGGGGCGGAATGAGCAGTTCTTC.

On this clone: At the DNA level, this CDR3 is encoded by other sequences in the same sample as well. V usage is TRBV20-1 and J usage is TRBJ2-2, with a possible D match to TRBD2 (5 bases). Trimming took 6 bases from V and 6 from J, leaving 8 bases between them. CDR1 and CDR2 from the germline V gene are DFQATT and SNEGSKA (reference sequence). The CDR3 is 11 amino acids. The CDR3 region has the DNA TGCAGTGCCGGGCGGGCCGGGGAGCTGTTTTTT. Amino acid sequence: CSAGRAGELFF.

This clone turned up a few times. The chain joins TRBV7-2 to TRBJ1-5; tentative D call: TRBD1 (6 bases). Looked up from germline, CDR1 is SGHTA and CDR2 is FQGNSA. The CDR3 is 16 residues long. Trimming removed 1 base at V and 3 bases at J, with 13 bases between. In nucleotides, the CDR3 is TGTGCCAGCAGCTTAGGGAGAAGGGGGAACAATCAGCCCCAGCATTTT. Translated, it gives CASSLGRRGNNQPQHF.

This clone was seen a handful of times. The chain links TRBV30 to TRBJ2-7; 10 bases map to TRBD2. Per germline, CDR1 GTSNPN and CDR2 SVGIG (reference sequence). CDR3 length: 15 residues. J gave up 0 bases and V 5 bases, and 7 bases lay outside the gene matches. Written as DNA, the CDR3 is TGTGCCTGGCGACTTACTAGCGGGATCTCCTACGAGCAGTACTTC. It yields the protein CAWRLTSGISYEQYF.

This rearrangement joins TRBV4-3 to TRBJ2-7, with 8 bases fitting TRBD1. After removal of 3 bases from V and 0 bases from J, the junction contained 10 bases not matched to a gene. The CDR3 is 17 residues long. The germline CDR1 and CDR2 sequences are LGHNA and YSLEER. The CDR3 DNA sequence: TGCGCCAGCAGCCAGGGGGGCACAGGGGGATACTCCTACGAGCAGTACTTC. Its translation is CASSQGGTGGYSYEQYF.